This T cell receptor beta chain was identified in a study of T cells in tuberculosis. Germline CDR1 and CDR2: MNHEY and SVGAGI. The CDR3 totals 15 residues. The V segment lost 0 bases and the J segment 6 bases; nucleotides outside the gene matches: 7. Chain pairing is unknown; alpha and beta were sequenced separately. Using immunoSEQ multiplex PCR, the repertoire was profiled, and TCRdb retains in-frame clones only, with some absent. The sample gives about 88,000 clones, approximately 91% of which show up once; approximately 2% is in the top ten. Cells were sorted from thawed PBMC rested overnight and stained with GMM-loaded CD1B tetramer, viability dye and anti-CD3. The lipid loaded on the CD1B tetramers was C32 glucose monomycolate from Rhodococcus equi. Before cryopreservation, the sorted PBMC lost their CD14-expressing monocytes. From each donor, around 100,000 tetramer-negative cells were sorted.

V usage is TRBV6-5 and J usage is TRBJ1-2; TRBD1 matches at 7 bases. The sample comprised CD1b-GMM tetramer-negative cells sorted from PBMCs. This receptor was obtained from an adult woman with latent tuberculosis. CDR3 bases: TGTGCCAGCAGTTACTCGGTACAGGGGCTTAATGGCTACACCTTC. This gives the protein CASSYSVQGLNGYTF.